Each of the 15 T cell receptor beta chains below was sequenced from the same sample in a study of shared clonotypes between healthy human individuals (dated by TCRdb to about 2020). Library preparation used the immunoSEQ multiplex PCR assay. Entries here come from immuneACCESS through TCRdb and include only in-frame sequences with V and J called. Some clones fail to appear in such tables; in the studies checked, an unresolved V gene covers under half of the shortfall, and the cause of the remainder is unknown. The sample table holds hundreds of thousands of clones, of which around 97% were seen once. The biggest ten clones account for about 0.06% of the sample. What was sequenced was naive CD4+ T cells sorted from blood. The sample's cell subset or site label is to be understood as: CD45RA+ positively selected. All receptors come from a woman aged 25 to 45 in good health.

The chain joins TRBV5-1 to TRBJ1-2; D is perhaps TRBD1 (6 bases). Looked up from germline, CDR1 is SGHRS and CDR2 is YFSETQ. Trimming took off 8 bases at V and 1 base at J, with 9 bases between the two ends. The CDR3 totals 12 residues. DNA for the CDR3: TGCGCCAGTAGAGGGGGTAACTATGGCTACACCTTC. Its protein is CASRGGNYGYTF.

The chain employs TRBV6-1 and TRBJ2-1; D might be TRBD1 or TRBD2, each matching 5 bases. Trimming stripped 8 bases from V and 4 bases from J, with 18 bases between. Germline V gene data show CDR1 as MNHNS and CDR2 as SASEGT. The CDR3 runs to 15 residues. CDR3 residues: CASRPSQGAYNEQFF. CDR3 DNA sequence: TGTGCCAGCCGCCCTAGTCAGGGAGCGTACAATGAGCAGTTCTTC.

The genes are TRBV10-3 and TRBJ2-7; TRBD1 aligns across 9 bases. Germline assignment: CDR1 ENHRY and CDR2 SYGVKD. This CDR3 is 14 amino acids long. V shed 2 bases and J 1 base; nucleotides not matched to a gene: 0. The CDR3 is CAISEGQGSYEQYF. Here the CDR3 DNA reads TGTGCCATCAGTGAGGGACAGGGGTCCTACGAGCAGTACTTC.

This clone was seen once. This CDR3 is CASSLGSGYGYTF. The CDR3 DNA follows: TGTGCCAGCAGCCTCGGGTCTGGCTATGGCTACACCTTC. The chain employs TRBV5-4 and TRBJ1-2; D remains unclear. Germline loops: CDR1 SGHNT, CDR2 YYREEE (reference sequence). CDR3 length: 13 residues. V lost 4 bases to trimming and J lost 4 bases, with 11 bases between them.

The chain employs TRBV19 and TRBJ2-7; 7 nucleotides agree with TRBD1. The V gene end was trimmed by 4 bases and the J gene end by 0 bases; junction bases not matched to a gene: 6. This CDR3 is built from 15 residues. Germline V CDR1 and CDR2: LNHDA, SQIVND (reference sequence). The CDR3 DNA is TGTGCCAGTAGTAGTGGGACAGAGAGCTCCTACGAGCAGTACTTC. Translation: CASSSGTESSYEQYF.

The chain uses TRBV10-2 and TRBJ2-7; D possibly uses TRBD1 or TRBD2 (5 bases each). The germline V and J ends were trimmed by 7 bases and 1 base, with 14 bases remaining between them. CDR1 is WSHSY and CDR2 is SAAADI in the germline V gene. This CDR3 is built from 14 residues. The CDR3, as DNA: TGCGCCAGCACCTACGGGACCCAATCCTACGAGCAGTACTTC. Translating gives CASTYGTQSYEQYF.

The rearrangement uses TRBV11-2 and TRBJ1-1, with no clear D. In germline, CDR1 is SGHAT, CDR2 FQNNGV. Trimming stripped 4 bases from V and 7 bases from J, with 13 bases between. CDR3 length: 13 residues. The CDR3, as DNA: TGTGCCAGCAGCTCCCATTCCGGTTTTGAAGCTTTCTTT. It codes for CASSSHSGFEAFF.

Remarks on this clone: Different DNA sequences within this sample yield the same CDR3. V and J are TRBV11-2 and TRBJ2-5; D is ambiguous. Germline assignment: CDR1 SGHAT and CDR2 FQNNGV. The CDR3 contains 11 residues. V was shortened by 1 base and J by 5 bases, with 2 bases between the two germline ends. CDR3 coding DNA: TGTGCCAGCAGCTTAGCGGAGACCCAGTACTTC. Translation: CASSLAETQYF.

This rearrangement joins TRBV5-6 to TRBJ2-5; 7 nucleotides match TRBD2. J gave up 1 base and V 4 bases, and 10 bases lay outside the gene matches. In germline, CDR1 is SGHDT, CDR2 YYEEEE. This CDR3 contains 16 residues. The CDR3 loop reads CASSPRVREPQETQYF. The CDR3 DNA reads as TGTGCCAGCAGCCCTCGGGTGCGGGAGCCCCAAGAGACCCAGTACTTC.

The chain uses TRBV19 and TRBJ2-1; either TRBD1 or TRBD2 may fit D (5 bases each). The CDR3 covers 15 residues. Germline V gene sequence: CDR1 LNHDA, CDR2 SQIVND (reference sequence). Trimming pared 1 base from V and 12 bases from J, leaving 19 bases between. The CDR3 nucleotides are TGTGCCAGTAGTATAGTAGAGGGGCCCTCAATGGGGCAGTTCTTC. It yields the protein CASSIVEGPSMGQFF.

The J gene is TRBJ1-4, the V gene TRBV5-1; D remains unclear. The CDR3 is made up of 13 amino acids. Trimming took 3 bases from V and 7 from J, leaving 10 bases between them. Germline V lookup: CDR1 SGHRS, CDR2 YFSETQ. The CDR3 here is CASSSRSSEKLFF. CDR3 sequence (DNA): TGCGCCAGCAGCTCCCGGAGCAGTGAAAAACTGTTTTTT.

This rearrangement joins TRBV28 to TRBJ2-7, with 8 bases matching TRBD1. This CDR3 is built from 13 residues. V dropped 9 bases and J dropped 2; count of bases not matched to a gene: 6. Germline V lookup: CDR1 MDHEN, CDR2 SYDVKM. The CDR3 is CASWDRQAYEQYF. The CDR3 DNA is TGTGCCAGTTGGGACAGGCAGGCCTACGAGCAGTACTTC.

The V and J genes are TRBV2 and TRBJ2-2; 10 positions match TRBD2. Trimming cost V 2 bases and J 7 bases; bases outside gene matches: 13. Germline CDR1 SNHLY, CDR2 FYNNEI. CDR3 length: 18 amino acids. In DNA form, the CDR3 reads TGTGCCAGCAGTGAAAGGCTAGCGGGAGTTTTTTCGGGCGGGGAGCTGTTTTTT. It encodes CASSERLAGVFSGGELFF.

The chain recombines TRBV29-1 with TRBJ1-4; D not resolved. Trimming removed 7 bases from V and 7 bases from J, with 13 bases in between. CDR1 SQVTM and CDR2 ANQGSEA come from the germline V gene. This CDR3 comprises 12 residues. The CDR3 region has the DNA TGCAGCGGACGGGGTCGGGGTGAAAAACTGTTTTTT. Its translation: CSGRGRGEKLFF.

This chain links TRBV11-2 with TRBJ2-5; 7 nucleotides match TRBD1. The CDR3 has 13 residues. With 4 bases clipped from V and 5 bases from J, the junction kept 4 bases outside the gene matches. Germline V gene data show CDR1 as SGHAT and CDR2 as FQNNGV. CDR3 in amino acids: CASSWTGRETQYF. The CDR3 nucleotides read TGTGCCAGCAGCTGGACAGGTCGGGAGACCCAGTACTTC.